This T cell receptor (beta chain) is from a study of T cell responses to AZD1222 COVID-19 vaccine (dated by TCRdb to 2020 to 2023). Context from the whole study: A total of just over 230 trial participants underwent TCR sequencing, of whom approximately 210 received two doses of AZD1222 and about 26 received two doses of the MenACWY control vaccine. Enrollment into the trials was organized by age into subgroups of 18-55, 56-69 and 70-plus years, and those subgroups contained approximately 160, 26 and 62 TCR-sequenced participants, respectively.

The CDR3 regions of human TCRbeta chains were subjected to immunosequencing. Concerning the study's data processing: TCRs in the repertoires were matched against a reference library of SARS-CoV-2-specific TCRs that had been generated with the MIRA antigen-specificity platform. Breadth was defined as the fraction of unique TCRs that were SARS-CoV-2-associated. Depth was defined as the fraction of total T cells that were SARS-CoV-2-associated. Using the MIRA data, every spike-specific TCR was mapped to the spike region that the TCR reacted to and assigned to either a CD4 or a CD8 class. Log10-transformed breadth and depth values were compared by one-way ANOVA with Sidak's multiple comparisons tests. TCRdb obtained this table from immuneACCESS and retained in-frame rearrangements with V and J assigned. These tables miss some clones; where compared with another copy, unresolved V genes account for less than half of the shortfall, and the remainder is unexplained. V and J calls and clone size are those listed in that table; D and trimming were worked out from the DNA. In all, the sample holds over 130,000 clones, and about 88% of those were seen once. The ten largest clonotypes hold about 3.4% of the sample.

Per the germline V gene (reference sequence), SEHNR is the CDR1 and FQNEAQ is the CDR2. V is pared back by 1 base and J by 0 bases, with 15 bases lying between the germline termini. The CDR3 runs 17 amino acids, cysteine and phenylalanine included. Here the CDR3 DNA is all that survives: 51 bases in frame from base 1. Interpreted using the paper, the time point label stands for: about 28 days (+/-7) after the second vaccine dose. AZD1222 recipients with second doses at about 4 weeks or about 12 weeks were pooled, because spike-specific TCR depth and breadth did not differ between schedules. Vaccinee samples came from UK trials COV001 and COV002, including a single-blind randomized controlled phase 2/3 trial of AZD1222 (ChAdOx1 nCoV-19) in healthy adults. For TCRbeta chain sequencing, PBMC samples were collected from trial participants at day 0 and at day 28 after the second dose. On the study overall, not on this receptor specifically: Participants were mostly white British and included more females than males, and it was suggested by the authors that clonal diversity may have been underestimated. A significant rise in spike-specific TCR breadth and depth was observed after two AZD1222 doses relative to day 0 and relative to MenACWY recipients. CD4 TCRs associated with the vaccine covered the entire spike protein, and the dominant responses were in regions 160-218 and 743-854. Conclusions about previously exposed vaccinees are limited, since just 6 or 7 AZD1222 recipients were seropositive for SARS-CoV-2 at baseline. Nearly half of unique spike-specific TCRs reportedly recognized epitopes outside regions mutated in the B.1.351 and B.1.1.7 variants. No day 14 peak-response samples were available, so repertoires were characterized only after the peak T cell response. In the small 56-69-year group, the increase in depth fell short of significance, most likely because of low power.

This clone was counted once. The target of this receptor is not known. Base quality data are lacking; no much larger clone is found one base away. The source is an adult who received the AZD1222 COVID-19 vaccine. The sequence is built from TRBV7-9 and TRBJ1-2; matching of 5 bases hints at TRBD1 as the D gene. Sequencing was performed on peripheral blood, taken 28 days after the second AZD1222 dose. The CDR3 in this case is CASSLGRDGRANYGYTF. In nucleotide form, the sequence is TGTGCCAGCAGCTTAGGTAGGGACGGTCGAGCTAACTATGGCTACACCTTC.